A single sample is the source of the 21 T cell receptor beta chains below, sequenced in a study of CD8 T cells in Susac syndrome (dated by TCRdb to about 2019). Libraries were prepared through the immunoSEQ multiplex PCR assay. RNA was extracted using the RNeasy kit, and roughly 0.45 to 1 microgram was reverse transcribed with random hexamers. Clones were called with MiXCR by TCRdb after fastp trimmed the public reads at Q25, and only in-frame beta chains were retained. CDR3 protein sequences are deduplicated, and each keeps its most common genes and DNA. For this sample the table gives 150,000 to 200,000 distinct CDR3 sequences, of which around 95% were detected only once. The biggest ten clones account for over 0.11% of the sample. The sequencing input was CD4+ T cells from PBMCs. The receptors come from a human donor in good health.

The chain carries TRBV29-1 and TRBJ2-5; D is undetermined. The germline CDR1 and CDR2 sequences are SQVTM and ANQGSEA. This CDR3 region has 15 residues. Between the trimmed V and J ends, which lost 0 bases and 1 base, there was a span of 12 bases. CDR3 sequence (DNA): TGCAGCGTTGAAGATGCTCGGGCAGCCCAAGAGACCCAGTACTTC. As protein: CSVEDARAAQETQYF.

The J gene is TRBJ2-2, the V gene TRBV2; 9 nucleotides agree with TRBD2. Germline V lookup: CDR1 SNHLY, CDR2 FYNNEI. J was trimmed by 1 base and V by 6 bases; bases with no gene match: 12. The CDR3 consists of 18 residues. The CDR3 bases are TGTGCCAGCAGAGACCTTACCTTAGCGGGGGAGAACACCGGGGAGCTGTTTTTT. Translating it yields CASRDLTLAGENTGELFF.

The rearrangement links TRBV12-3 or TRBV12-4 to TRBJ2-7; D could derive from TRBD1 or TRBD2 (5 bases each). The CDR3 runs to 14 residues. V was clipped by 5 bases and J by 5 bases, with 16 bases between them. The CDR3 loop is CASSGTPLGHEQYF. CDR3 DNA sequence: TGTGCCAGCAGTGGGACCCCCTTAGGCCACGAGCAGTACTTC.

The CDR3 region has the DNA TGTGCCAGCTCACCAGGGGCTAATCAAGAGACCCAGTACTTC. Encoded protein: CASSPGANQETQYF. The chain uses TRBV18 and TRBJ2-5; tentative D call: TRBD1 (5 bases). CDR3 length: 14 residues. V lost 2 bases to trimming and J lost 2 bases, with 9 bases between them. Germline V gives CDR1 KGHSH, CDR2 LQKENI.

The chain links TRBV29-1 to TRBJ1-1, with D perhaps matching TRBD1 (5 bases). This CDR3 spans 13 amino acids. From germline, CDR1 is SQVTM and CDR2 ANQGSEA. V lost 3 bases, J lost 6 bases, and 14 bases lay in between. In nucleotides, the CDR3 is TGCAGCGTTGAGGGGCAGCAGAGAGCTGAAGCTTTCTTT. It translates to CSVEGQQRAEAFF.

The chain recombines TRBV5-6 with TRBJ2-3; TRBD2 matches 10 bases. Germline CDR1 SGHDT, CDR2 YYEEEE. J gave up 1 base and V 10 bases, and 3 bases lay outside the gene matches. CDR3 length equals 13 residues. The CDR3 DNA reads TGTGCCGATGGACTAGCGGGCACAGATACGCAGTATTTT. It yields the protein CADGLAGTDTQYF.

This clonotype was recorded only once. CDR3 DNA: TGCAGTGCTGTGGTGGCAGGGAGTAACTATGGCTACACCTTC. Translating gives CSAVVAGSNYGYTF. This rearrangement joins TRBV20-1 to TRBJ1-2, with D perhaps matching TRBD1 (5 bases). The V end lost 5 bases, the J end lost 1 base, and 14 bases lay between the germline ends. Germline V gives CDR1 DFQATT, CDR2 SNEGSKA (reference sequence). CDR3 size: 14 residues.

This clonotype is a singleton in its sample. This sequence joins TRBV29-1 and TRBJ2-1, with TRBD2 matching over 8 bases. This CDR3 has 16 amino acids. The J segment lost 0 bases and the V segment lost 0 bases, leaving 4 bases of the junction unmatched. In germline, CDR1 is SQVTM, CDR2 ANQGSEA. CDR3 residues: CSVEEGAGDSYNEQFF. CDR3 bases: TGCAGCGTTGAAGAAGGAGCGGGGGACTCCTACAATGAGCAGTTCTTC.

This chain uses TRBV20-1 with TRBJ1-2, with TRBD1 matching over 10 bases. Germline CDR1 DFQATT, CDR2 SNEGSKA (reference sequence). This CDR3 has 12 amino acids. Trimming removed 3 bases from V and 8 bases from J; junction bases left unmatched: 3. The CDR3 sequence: CSARRDRGGYTF. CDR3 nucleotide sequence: TGCAGTGCTAGGCGGGACAGGGGCGGCTACACCTTC.

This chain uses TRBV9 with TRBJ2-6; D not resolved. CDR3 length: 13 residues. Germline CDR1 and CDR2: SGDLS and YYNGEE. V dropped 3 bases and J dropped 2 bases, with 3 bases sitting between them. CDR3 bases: TGTGCCAGCAGCGGGCCTGGGGCCAACGTCCTGACTTTC. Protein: CASSGPGANVLTF.

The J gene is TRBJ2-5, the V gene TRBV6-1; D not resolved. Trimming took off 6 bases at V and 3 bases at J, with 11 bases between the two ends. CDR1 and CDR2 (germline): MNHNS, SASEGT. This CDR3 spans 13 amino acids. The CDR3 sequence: CASRLTNEETQYF. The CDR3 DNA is TGTGCCAGCAGATTGACAAATGAAGAGACCCAGTACTTC.

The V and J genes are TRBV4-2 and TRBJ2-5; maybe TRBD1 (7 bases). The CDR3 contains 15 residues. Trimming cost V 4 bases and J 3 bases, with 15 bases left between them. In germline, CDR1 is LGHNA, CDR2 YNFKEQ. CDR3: CASSPGGRGEETQYF. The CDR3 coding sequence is TGTGCCAGCAGCCCAGGAGGCAGGGGGGAAGAGACCCAGTACTTC.

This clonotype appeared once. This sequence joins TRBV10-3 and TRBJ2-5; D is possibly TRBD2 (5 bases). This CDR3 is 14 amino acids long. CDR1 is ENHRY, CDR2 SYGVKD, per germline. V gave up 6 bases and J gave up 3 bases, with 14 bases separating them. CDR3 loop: CAIRSGSGEETQYF. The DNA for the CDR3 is TGTGCCATCAGGAGCGGTTCCGGGGAAGAGACCCAGTACTTC.

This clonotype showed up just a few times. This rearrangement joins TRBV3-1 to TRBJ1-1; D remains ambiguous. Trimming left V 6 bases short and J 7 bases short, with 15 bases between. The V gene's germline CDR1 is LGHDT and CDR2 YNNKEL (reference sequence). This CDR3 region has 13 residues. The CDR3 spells CASSPIGSREAFF. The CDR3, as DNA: TGTGCCAGCAGTCCTATCGGGAGCCGTGAAGCTTTCTTT.

The CDR3 is CASSFKVQGMTEAFF. In DNA, the CDR3 is TGTGCCAGCAGCTTTAAGGTGCAGGGAATGACTGAAGCTTTCTTT. This rearrangement joins TRBV5-4 to TRBJ1-1, with D tentatively TRBD1 (5 bases). The CDR3 is made up of 15 amino acids. Germline CDR1 SGHNT, CDR2 YYREEE (reference sequence). Between the trimmed V and J ends, which lost 2 bases and 5 bases, there was a span of 16 bases.

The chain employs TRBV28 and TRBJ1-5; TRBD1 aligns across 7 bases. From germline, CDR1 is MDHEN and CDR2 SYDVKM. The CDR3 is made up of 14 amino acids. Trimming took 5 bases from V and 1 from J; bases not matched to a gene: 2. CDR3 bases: TGTGCCAGCAGTGTGGGACAGAGCAATCAGCCCCAGCATTTT. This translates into CASSVGQSNQPQHF.

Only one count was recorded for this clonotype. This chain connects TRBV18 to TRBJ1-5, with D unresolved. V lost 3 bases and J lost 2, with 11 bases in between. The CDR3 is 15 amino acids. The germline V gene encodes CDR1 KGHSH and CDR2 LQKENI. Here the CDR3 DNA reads TGTGCCAGCTCACCGAAAGGCACGGGCAATCAGCCCCAGCATTTT. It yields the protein CASSPKGTGNQPQHF. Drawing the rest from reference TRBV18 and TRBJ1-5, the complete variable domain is NAGVMQNPRHLVRRRGQEARLRCSPMKGHSHVYWYRQLPEEGLKFMVYLQKENIIDESGMPKERFSAEFPKEGPSILRIQQVVRGDSAAYFCASSPKGTGNQPQHFGDGTRLSIL.

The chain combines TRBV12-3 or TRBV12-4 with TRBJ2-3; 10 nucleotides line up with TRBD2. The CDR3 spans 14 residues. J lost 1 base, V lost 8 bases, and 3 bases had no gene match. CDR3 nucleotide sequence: TGTGCCAGCTCCGGGACTAGCGGCACAGATACGCAGTATTTT. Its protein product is CASSGTSGTDTQYF.

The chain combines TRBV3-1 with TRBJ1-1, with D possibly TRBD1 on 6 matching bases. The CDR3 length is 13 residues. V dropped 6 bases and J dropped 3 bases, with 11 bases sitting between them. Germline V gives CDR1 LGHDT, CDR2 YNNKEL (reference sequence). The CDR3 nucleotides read TGTGCCAGCAGTGTGCAGGGGTACACTGAAGCTTTCTTT. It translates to CASSVQGYTEAFF.

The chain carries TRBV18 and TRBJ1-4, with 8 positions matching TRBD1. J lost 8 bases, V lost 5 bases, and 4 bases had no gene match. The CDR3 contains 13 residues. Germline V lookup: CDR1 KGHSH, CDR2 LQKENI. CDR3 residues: CASSSDREEKLFF. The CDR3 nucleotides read TGTGCCAGCTCATCGGACAGGGAAGAAAAACTGTTTTTT.

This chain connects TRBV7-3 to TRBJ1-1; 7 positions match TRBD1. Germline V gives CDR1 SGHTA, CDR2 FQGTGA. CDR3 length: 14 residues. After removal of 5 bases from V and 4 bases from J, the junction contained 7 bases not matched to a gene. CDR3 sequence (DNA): TGTGCCAGCAGCCAAGGGGGCGCGACCACTGAAGCTTTCTTT. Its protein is CASSQGGATTEAFF.